Following are 20 T cell receptor beta chains from one sample sequenced in a study of control samples from healthy donors and cancer patients. Repertoires were generated with immunoSEQ multiplex PCR, while TCRdb's copy carries only in-frame clones and drops some. The table records more than 95,000 clones, approximately 92% of them present only once. The sequencing sample was made of PBMCs. These receptor sequences come from a man at least 80 years old with head and neck cancer.

The CDR3 bases are TGTGCCAGCAGTTTACGAGGCAGCAACTACGAGCAGTACTTC. Translating it yields CASSLRGSNYEQYF. This chain uses TRBV27 with TRBJ2-7; no firm D call. The CDR3 has 14 residues. Trimming left V 2 bases short and J 3 bases short, with 11 bases between. Germline CDR1 and CDR2: MNHEY and SMNVEV (reference sequence).

J is TRBJ2-7 and V is TRBV4-1, with D possibly matching TRBD2 (5 bases). This CDR3 comprises 16 residues. V lost 0 bases and J lost 2, with 14 bases in between. Looked up from germline, CDR1 is MGHRA and CDR2 is YSYEKL. The CDR3 protein is CASSQEGSRGAYEQYF. For the CDR3, the DNA is TGCGCCAGCAGCCAAGAAGGGAGTCGGGGTGCCTACGAGCAGTACTTC.

The V gene is TRBV2, the J gene TRBJ1-6; no clear D. The CDR3 has 14 residues. Germline lookup yields CDR1 SNHLY and CDR2 FYNNEI. V shed 4 bases and J shed 9 bases, with 13 bases lying between them. CDR3 sequence reads: CASSAGWTTSPLHF. CDR3 nucleotides: TGTGCCAGCAGTGCCGGTTGGACGACTTCACCCCTCCACTTT. Combining the CDR3 with reference TRBV2 and TRBJ1-6 gives the whole variable domain EPEVTQTPSHQVTQMGQEVILRCVPISNHLYFYWYRQILGQKVEFLVSFYNNEISEKSEIFDDQFSVERPDGSNFTLKIRSTKLEDSAMYFCASSAGWTTSPLHFGNGTRLTVT.

The rearrangement uses TRBV12-3 or TRBV12-4 and TRBJ1-2; tentative D call: TRBD1 (6 bases). The CDR3 spans 12 residues. Trimming took off 2 bases at V and 5 bases at J, with 6 bases between the two ends. In nucleotides, the CDR3 is TGTGCCAGCAGTTTAAGGGGGTATGGCTACACCTTC. It yields the protein CASSLRGYGYTF.

The sample holds a few counts of this clone. The chain carries TRBV10-3 and TRBJ2-7; D not certain. The V gene's germline CDR1 is ENHRY and CDR2 SYGVKD. There are 12 residues in the CDR3. Trimming took 3 bases from V and 5 from J, leaving 8 bases between them. The CDR3 coding sequence is TGTGCCATCAGTGAAAACAATAACGAGCAGTACTTC. This encodes CAISENNNEQYF.

The gene calls are TRBV7-2 and TRBJ2-7; either TRBD1 or TRBD2 may fit D (5 bases each). From germline, CDR1 is SGHTA and CDR2 FQGNSA. The CDR3 runs 14 residues. V was clipped by 7 bases and J by 0 bases, with 13 bases between them. Written as DNA, the CDR3 is TGTGCCAGCAACGAGGGGCCAATCTCCTACGAGCAGTACTTC. Protein product: CASNEGPISYEQYF.

The chain employs TRBV7-8 and TRBJ1-1; unclear D gene. Germline CDR1 SGHVS, CDR2 FQNEAQ. V was clipped by 0 bases and J by 0 bases, with 8 bases between them. The CDR3 contains 15 residues. The CDR3 sequence is CASSLAEFMNTEAFF. As DNA, the CDR3 is TGTGCCAGCAGCTTAGCGGAGTTTATGAACACTGAAGCTTTCTTT.

The J gene is TRBJ2-7, the V gene TRBV6-5; a possible D gene is TRBD2 (5 bases). The CDR3 has 14 residues. V lost 7 bases to trimming and J lost 4 bases, with 17 bases between them. Looked up from germline, CDR1 is MNHEY and CDR2 is SVGAGI. The CDR3 here is CASTPTRGSYEQYF. The CDR3 DNA follows: TGTGCCAGCACCCCAACTAGAGGCTCGTACGAGCAGTACTTC.

This chain connects TRBV15 to TRBJ1-1, with TRBD1 matching over 7 bases. V was pared by 1 base and J by 8 bases, with 4 bases of the junction left unmatched. This CDR3 spans 13 amino acids. Germline V CDR1 and CDR2: LNHNV, YYDKDF (reference sequence). CDR3 DNA sequence: TGTGCCACCAGCAGAGGCCGGGACAGCGAAGCTTTCTTT. It codes for CATSRGRDSEAFF.

Of note for this clone: One end of the junction does not line up with germline, which may come from a read error. The chain has TRBV9 and TRBJ2-3, with D perhaps assigned TRBD1 or TRBD2 (5 bases each). CDR1 is SGDLS, CDR2 YYNGEE, per germline. The CDR3 length is 16 residues. As DNA, the CDR3 is TGTGCCAGCAGCGTAATGCACACCCCGGCCGGGACCGCGTGGTTTTGG. Residues: CASSVMHTPAGTAWFW.

This chain links TRBV5-6 with TRBJ2-5; D is perhaps TRBD2 (6 bases). V lost 0 bases and J 6 bases, leaving 9 bases between the germline ends. Germline loops: CDR1 SGHDT, CDR2 YYEEEE. The CDR3 length is 13 residues. CDR3 sequence (DNA): TGTGCCAGCAGCTTGGGGGGGAGGAAGACCCAGTACTTC. Translating it yields CASSLGGRKTQYF.

CDR3 residues: CASSFPTPNYGYTF. The CDR3, as DNA: TGTGCCAGTAGTTTTCCCACTCCAAACTATGGCTACACCTTC. The V call is TRBV19, the J call TRBJ1-2; D not certain. The germline V gene encodes CDR1 LNHDA and CDR2 SQIVND (reference sequence). This CDR3 is 14 amino acids long. V was clipped by 5 bases and J by 2 bases, with 12 bases between them. The full variable domain, completed using reference TRBV19 and TRBJ1-2, is DGGITQSPKYLFRKEGQNVTLSCEQNLNHDAMYWYRQDPGQGLRLIYYSQIVNDFQKGDIAEGYSVSREKKESFPLTVTSAQKNPTAFYLCASSFPTPNYGYTFGSGTRLTVV.

This clone was seen more than once but under ten times. V gene TRBV10-2 combines with J gene TRBJ2-3; tentative D call: TRBD1 (6 bases). There are 14 residues in the CDR3. The V gene's germline CDR1 is WSHSY and CDR2 SAAADI. Trimming shortened V by 2 bases and J by 2 bases, and 8 bases separated the two germline ends. In nucleotides, the CDR3 is TGCGCCAGCAGTGAGCCGGGACACACAGATACGCAGTATTTT. Encoded protein: CASSEPGHTDTQYF.

The V gene is TRBV19, the J gene TRBJ2-1; D might be TRBD1 or TRBD2, each matching 5 bases. Trimming removed 4 bases from V and 6 bases from J, with 16 bases in between. The CDR3 has 15 residues. Germline V CDR1 and CDR2: LNHDA, SQIVND (reference sequence). This chain's CDR3 is CASSTSGTPLNEQFF. DNA of the CDR3: TGTGCCAGTAGTACCTCGGGGACGCCACTCAATGAGCAGTTCTTC.

The chain employs TRBV6-5 and TRBJ1-4, with a tentative D call TRBD1 (5 bases). The CDR3 spans 14 residues. Germline V gene sequence: CDR1 MNHEY, CDR2 SVGAGI. V lost 8 bases and J 5 bases, leaving 15 bases between the germline ends. This CDR3 is CASRTGGPNEKLFF. DNA of the CDR3: TGTGCCAGCCGGACGGGGGGACCGAATGAAAAACTGTTTTTT.

A note on this clone: Its ends do not fully match the called genes, so a read error is possible. V is TRBV12-3 or TRBV12-4 and J is TRBJ2-5, with D unresolved. CDR3 length: 12 residues. The CDR3 is CASSIVSGVSNF. The CDR3 nucleotides are TGTGCCAGCAGTATAGTTTCAGGCGTCTCTAACTTC.

The chain employs TRBV11-2 and TRBJ2-7, with D tentatively TRBD1 (6 bases). CDR3 length: 16 residues. Trimming removed 4 bases from V and 0 bases from J, with 16 bases in between. CDR1 is SGHAT and CDR2 is FQNNGV in the germline V gene. In DNA form, the CDR3 reads TGTGCCAGCAGCTCAATAGGACAGAGAAGCTCCTACGAGCAGTACTTC. It codes for CASSSIGQRSSYEQYF.

CDR3 DNA sequence: TGTGCCAGCAGAAGGCAGGGAACCTACGAGCAGTACTTC. Its translation is CASRRQGTYEQYF. V and J are TRBV5-4 and TRBJ2-7, with a tentative D call TRBD1 (5 bases). Germline CDR1 reads SGHNT; CDR2 reads YYREEE (reference sequence). The CDR3 is 13 residues long. The V end was cut by 5 bases, the J end by 2 bases, with 11 bases between.

CDR3 nucleotides: TGTGCCAGCAGCTTAGGTCTATACACAGATACGCAGTATTTT. Its translation: CASSLGLYTDTQYF. The rearrangement links TRBV7-2 to TRBJ2-3; D uncertain. The germline V gene encodes CDR1 SGHTA and CDR2 FQGNSA. The V and J ends lost 1 base and 2 bases respectively, with 7 bases between them. The CDR3 runs to 14 residues.

This chain joins TRBV5-1 and TRBJ1-1, with D tentatively TRBD1 (6 bases). The CDR3 has 14 amino acids. Germline CDR1 SGHRS, CDR2 YFSETQ. Trimming cost V 4 bases and J 3 bases, with 13 bases left between them. In DNA form, the CDR3 reads TGCGCCAGCAGCCCTCAGGGGTGGGACACTGAAGCTTTCTTT. Its translation: CASSPQGWDTEAFF.